This T cell receptor beta chain was identified in a study of blood T cell repertoires in COVID-19. At the level of the study: Spain, Italy and the United States supplied samples that represented acute and convalescent COVID-19. Sources were T cells, B-cell-depleted T cells, or PBMCs; the material itself was cDNA or gDNA.

The method was immunoSEQ multiplex PCR; TCRdb's version includes in-frame clones alone and lacks a portion of them. The sample has roughly 120,000 clones; 75% to 85% are singletons. This clone was detected once. The ends were cut back, 0 bases at V and 0 bases at J, with 10 bases in the middle. CDR3 length: 16 amino acids. The V gene's germline CDR1 is SGHTA and CDR2 FQGNSA. The V and J genes are TRBV7-2 and TRBJ2-3; the D gene is possibly TRBD2 (5 bases). This sequence was found in a human donor in a cohort sampled during active COVID-19. Sequencing was carried out using peripheral blood. In DNA form, the CDR3 reads TGTGCCAGCAGCTTAGCGGCTAGCTTTAGCACAGATACGCAGTATTTT. Amino acid sequence: CASSLAASFSTDTQYF.